This TCR beta chain was identified in a study of CD8 T cells in ankylosing spondylitis. Via MiXCR, TCRdb re-called the 5' RACE reads, giving one row per CDR3 protein. The sample includes about 210,000 distinct CDR3 sequences, 6% to 8.5% of them seen just once. With respect to this clonotype: The antigen is unknown.

Findings of the study overall: In ankylosing spondylitis blood, a motif of roughly 8 highly homologous TCR beta variants appeared characteristic.

CDR1 and CDR2 (germline): LGHNA, YNFKEQ. This CDR3 region has 17 residues. V shed 1 base and J shed 0 bases, with 13 bases lying between them. The chain uses TRBV4-2 and TRBJ1-5; TRBD1 is a possible D gene (5 bases). Sequenced sample: blood, either unsorted or a sorted T cell fraction (not recorded which). The receptor was isolated from a male donor with ankylosing spondylitis. The CDR3: CASSQGGGGNSNQPQHF. CDR3 DNA: TGTGCCAGCAGCCAAGGTGGCGGGGGGAATAGCAATCAGCCCCAGCATTTT.